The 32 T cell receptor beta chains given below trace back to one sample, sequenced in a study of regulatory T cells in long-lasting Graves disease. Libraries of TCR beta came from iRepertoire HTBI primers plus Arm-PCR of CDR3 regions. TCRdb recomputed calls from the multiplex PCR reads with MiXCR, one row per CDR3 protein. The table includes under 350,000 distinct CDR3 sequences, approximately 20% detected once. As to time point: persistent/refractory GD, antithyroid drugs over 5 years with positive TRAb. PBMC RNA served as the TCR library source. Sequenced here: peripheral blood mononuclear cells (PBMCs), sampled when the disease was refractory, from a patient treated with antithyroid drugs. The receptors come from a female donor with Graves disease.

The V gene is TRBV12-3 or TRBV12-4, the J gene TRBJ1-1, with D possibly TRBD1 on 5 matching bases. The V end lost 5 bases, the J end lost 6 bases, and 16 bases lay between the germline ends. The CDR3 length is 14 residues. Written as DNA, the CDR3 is TGTGCCAGCAGTCCACAGGCAGGGATAGCTGAAGCTTTCTTT. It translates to CASSPQAGIAEAFF.

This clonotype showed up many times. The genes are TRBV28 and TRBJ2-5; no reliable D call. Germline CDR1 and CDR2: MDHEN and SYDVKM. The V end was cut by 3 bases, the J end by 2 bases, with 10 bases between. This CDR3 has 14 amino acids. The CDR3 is CASSFLWEQETQYF. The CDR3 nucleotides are TGTGCCAGCAGTTTTCTTTGGGAACAAGAGACCCAGTACTTC.

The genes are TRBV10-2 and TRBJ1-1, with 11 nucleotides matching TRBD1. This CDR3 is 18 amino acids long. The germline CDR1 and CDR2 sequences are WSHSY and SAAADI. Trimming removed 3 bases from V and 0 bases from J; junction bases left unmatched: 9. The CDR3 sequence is CASSDTDRGPLMNTEAFF. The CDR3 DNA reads TGCGCCAGCAGTGACACGGACAGGGGGCCTCTCATGAACACTGAAGCTTTCTTT.

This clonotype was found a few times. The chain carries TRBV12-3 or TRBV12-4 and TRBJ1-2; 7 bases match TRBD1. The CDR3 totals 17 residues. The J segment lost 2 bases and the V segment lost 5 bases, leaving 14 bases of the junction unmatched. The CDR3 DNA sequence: TGTGCCAGCAGTCGCAGGACAGGAACCGATCTAAACTATGGCTACACCTTC. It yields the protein CASSRRTGTDLNYGYTF.

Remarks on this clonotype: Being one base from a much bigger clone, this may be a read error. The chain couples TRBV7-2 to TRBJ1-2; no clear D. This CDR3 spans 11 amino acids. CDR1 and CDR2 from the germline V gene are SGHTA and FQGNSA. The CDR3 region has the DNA TGTGCCAGCGGGGATTTCTATGGCCACACCTTC. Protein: CASGDFYGHTF.

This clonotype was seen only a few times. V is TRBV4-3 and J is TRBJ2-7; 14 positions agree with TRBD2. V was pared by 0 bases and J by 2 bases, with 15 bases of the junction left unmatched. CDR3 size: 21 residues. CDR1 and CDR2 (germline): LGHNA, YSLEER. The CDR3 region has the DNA TGCGCCAGCAGCCAAGATAAAATAAGACTAGCGGGAGGGCCCGCTACCTACGAGCAGTACTTC. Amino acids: CASSQDKIRLAGGPATYEQYF.

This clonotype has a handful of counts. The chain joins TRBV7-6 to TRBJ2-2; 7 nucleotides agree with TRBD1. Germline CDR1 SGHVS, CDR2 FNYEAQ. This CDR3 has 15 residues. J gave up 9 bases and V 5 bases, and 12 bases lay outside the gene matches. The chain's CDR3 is CASSPWATGQRELFF. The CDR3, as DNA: TGTGCCAGCAGCCCTTGGGCGACAGGGCAGAGGGAGCTGTTTTTT.

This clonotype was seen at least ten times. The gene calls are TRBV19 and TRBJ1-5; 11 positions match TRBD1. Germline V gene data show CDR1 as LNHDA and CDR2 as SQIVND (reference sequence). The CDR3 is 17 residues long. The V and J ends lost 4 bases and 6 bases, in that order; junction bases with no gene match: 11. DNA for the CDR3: TGTGCCAGTAGTAGCCCACCGGGACAGGGGGACGGTCAGCCCCAGCATTTT. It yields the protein CASSSPPGQGDGQPQHF.

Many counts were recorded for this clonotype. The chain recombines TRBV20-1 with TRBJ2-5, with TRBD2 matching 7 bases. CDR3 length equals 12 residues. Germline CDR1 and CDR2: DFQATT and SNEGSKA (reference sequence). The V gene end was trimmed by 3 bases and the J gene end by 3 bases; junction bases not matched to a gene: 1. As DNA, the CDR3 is TGCAGTGCTAGTCTAGCGGAAGAGACCCAGTACTTC. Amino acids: CSASLAEETQYF.

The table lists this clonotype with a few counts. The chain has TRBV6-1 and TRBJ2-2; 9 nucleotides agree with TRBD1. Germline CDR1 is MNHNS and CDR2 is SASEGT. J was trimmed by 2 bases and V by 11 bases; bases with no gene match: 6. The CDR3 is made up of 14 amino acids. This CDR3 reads CAAWDRVNTGELFF. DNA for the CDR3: TGTGCCGCCTGGGACAGGGTAAACACCGGGGAGCTGTTTTTT.

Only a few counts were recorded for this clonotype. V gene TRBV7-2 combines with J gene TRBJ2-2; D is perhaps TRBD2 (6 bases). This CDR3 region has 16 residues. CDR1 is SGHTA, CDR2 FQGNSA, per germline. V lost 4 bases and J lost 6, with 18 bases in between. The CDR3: CASSYSGGMLAGELFF. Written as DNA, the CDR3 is TGTGCCAGCAGCTACAGTGGAGGGATGTTAGCCGGGGAGCTGTTTTTT.

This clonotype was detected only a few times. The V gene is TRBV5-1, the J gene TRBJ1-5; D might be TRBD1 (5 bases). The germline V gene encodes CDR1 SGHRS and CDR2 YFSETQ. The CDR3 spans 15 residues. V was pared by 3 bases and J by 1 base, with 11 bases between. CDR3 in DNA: TGCGCCAGCAGCTGGGGGACCTCAAGCAATCAGCCCCAGCATTTT. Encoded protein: CASSWGTSSNQPQHF.

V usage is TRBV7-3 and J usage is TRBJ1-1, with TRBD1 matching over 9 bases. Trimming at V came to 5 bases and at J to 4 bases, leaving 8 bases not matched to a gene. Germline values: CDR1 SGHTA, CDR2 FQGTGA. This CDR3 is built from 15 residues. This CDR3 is CASSPAQGAGTEAFF. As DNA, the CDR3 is TGTGCCAGCAGCCCCGCACAGGGGGCTGGCACTGAAGCTTTCTTT.

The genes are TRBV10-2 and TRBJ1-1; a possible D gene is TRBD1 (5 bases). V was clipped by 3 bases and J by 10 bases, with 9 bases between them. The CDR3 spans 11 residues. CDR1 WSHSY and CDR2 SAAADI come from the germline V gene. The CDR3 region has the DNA TGCGCCAGCAGTGATTCCGGGACAGCTTTCTTT. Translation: CASSDSGTAFF.

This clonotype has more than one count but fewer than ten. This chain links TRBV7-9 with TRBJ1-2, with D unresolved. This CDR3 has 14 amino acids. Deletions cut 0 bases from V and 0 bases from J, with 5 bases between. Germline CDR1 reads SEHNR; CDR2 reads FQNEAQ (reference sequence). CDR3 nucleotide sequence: TGTGCCAGCAGCTTAGCGCGGGCTAACTATGGCTACACCTTC. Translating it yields CASSLARANYGYTF.

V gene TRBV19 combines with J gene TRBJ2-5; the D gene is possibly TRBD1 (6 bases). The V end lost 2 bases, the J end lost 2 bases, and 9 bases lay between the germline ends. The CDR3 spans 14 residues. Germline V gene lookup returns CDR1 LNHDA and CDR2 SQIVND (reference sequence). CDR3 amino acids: CASSILGTQETQYF. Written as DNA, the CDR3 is TGTGCCAGTAGTATATTGGGGACACAAGAGACCCAGTACTTC.

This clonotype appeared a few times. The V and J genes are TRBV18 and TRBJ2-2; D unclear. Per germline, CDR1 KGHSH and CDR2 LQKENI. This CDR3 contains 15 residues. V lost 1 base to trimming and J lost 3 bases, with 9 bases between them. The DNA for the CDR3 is TGTGCCAGCTCACCACAGACGAGCGACACCGGGGAGCTGTTTTTT. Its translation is CASSPQTSDTGELFF.

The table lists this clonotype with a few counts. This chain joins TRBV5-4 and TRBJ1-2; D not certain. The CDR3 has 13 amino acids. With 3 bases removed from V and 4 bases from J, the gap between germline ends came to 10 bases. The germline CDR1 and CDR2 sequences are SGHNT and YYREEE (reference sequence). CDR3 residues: CASSSDPSYGYTF. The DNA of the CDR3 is TGTGCCAGCAGCTCGGACCCTTCCTATGGCTACACCTTC.

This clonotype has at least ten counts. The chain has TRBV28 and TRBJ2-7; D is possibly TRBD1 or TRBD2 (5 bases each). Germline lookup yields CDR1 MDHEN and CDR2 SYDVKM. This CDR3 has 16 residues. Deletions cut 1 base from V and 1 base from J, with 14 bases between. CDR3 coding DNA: TGTGCCAGCAGTTTATTCTTCCGGGGCCGTTCCTACGAGCAGTACTTC. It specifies CASSLFFRGRSYEQYF.

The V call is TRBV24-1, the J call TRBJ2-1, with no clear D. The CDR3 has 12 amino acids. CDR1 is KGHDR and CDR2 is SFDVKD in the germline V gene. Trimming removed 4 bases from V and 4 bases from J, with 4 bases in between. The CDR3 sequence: CATSEEYNEQFF. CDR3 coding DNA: TGTGCCACCAGTGAAGAGTACAATGAGCAGTTCTTC.

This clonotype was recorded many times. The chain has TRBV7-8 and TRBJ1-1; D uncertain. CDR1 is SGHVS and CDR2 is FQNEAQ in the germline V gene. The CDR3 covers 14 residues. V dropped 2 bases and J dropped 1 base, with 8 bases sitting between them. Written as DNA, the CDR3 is TGTGCCAGCAGCTTAAGTTCCCCGAACACTGAAGCTTTCTTT. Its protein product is CASSLSSPNTEAFF.

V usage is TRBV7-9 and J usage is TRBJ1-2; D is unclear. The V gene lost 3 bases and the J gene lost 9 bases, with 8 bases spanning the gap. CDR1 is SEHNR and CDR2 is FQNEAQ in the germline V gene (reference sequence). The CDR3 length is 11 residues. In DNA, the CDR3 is TGTGCCAGCAGCTTTGAATGGAGCTACACCTTC. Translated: CASSFEWSYTF. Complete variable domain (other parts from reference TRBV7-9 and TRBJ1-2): DTGVSQNPRHKITKRGQNVTFRCDPISEHNRLYWYRQTLGQGPEFLTYFQNEAQLEKSRLLSDRFSAERPKGSFSTLEIQRTEQGDSAMYLCASSFEWSYTFGSGTRLTVV.

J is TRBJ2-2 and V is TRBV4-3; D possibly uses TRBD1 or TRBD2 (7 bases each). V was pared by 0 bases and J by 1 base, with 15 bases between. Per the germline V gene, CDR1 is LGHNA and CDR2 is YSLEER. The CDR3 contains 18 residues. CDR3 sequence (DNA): TGCGCCAGCAGCCAAGAAGGGGGCGGGAGTGGGAACACCGGGGAGCTGTTTTTT. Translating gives CASSQEGGGSGNTGELFF.

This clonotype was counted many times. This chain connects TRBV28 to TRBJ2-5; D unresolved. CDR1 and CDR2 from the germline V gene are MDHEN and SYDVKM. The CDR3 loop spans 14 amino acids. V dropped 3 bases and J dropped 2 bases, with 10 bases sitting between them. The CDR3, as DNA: TGTGCCAGCAGTTTGGCTGGAGATCAAGAGACCCAGTACTTC. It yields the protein CASSLAGDQETQYF.

This chain's CDR3 is CASQDPGSSNTEAFF. CDR3 bases: TGTGCCAGTCAAGACCCAGGGAGTTCCAACACTGAAGCTTTCTTT. V usage is TRBV19 and J usage is TRBJ1-1; TRBD1 is a possible D gene (5 bases). The CDR3 sequence is 15 residues long. Germline V lookup: CDR1 LNHDA, CDR2 SQIVND (reference sequence). Trimming stripped 8 bases from V and 2 bases from J, with 18 bases between.

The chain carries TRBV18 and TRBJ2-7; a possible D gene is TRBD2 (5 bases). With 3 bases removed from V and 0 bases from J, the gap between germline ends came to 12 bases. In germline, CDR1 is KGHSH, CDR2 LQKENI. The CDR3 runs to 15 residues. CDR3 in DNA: TGTGCCAGCTCACCCGTCGGGATGAGCTCCTACGAGCAGTACTTC. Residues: CASSPVGMSSYEQYF.

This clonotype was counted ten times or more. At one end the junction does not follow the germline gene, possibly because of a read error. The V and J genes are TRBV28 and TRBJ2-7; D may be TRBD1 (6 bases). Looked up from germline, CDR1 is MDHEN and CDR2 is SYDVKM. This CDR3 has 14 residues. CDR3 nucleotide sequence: TGTGCCAGCAGATTATCCGGGACAACCTACGAGCAGTACTTC. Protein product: CASRLSGTTYEQYF.

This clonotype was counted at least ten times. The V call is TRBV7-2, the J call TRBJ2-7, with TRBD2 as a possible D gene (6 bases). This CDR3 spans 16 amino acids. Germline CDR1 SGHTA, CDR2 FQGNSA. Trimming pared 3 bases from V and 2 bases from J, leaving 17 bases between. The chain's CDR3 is CASSFSNPGTPYEQYF. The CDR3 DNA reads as TGTGCCAGCAGCTTCTCGAACCCCGGGACTCCCTACGAGCAGTACTTC.

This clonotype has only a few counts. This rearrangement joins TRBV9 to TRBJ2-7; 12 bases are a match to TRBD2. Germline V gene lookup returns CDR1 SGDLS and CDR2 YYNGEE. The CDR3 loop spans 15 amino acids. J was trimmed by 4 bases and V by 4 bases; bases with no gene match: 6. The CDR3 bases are TGTGCCAGCAGCCCGACTAGCGGGAGCCTTTACGAGCAGTACTTC. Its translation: CASSPTSGSLYEQYF. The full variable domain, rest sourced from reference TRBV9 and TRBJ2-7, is DSGVTQTPKHLITATGQRVTLRCSPRSGDLSVYWYQQSLDQGLQFLIQYYNGEERAKGNILERFSAQQFPDLHSELNLSSLELGDSALYFCASSPTSGSLYEQYFGPGTRLTVT.

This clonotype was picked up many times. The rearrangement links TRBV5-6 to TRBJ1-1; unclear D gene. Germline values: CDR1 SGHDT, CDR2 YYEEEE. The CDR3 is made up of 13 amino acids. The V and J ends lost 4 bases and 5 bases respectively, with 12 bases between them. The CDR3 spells CASSVVPGTEAFF. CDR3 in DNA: TGTGCCAGCAGCGTAGTCCCCGGAACTGAAGCTTTCTTT.

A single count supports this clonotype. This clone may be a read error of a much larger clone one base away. The CDR3 here is CASRTLLFAREAFF. The CDR3 coding sequence is TGTGCCAGCAGGACCCTGTTATTTGCCCGTGAAGCTTTCTTT. The chain is built from TRBV2 and TRBJ1-1, with unresolved D. The CDR3 extends over 14 amino acids. Germline V lookup: CDR1 SNHLY, CDR2 FYNNEI. Trimming removed 6 bases from V and 7 bases from J, with 18 bases in between. The full variable domain, its missing parts supplied by reference TRBV2 and TRBJ1-1, is EPEVTQTPSHQVTQMGQEVILRCVPISNHLYFYWYRQILGQKVEFLVSFYNNEISEKSEIFDDQFSVERPDGSNFTLKIRSTKLEDSAMYFCASRTLLFAREAFFGQGTRLTVV.

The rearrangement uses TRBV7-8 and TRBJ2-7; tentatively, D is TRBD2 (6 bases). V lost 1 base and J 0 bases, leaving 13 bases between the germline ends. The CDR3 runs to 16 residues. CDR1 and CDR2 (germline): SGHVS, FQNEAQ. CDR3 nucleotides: TGTGCCAGCAGCTTAGGCGGGGCCTCCTACTCCTACGAGCAGTACTTC. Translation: CASSLGGASYSYEQYF.